These T cell receptor beta chains were read from a single sample in a study of blood T cell repertoires in COVID-19. Measured with immunoSEQ multiplex PCR; TCRdb has only the in-frame clones, and not every one. The sample lists some 270,000 clones, roughly 85% seen once, with approximately 8.2% in the top ten. The material sequenced was PBMCs or T cells enriched from blood (not recorded which). The receptor source for this set is a woman between 50 and 59 years old with acute COVID-19. CDR3s include the opening cysteine and the closing phenylalanine or tryptophan. Each record gives: V gene, D gene, J gene, clone size, CDR3 DNA, CDR3 protein. A D gene is named only where the DNA matches it firmly. Clone size, where shown, is once, few, many, or a class for clones that have expanded.

v_gene: TRBV6-1; d_gene: NA; j_gene: TRBJ2-7; abundance: NA; CDR3nt: TGTGCCAGCAGTGACGTATCCTACGAGCAGTACTTC; CDR3aa: CASSDVSYEQYF
v_gene: TRBV6-5; d_gene: TRBD1; j_gene: TRBJ1-3; abundance: NA; CDR3nt: TGTGCCAGCAGACGGGACAGGATCTCTGGAAACACCATATATTTT; CDR3aa: CASRRDRISGNTIYF
v_gene: TRBV6-2/TRBV6-3; d_gene: NA; j_gene: TRBJ2-3; abundance: few; CDR3nt: TGTGCCAGCAGTTACGACGCGGGGGCGACCGATACGCAGTATTTT; CDR3aa: CASSYDAGATDTQYF
v_gene: TRBV28; d_gene: NA; j_gene: TRBJ1-1; abundance: NA; CDR3nt: TGTGCCAGCAGTTTACGACAGAGGGCTTTCTTT; CDR3aa: CASSLRQRAFF
v_gene: TRBV5-1; d_gene: NA; j_gene: TRBJ1-2; abundance: NA; CDR3nt: TGCGCCAGCAGCTTCCTGGACGGTGGCGGGGGCTACACCTTC; CDR3aa: CASSFLDGGGGYTF
v_gene: TRBV18; d_gene: TRBD2; j_gene: TRBJ2-1; abundance: NA; CDR3nt: TGTGCCAGCTCACGTCTAGCGGGGGGAAATGAGCAGTTCTTC; CDR3aa: CASSRLAGGNEQFF
v_gene: TRBV14; d_gene: NA; j_gene: TRBJ1-2; abundance: NA; CDR3nt: TGTGCCAGCAGCCCTCGGTGGGGGGATGGCTACACCTTC; CDR3aa: CASSPRWGDGYTF
v_gene: TRBV27; d_gene: TRBD2; j_gene: TRBJ2-1; abundance: NA; CDR3nt: TGTGCCAGCAGTTTACGGGCTGGAGTAGCGGGGGGGAATGAGCAGTTCTTC; CDR3aa: CASSLRAGVAGGNEQFF
v_gene: TRBV9; d_gene: TRBD1; j_gene: TRBJ1-2; abundance: NA; CDR3nt: TGTGCCAGCAGCTTAGGACAGGGCTTCTATGGCTACACCTTC; CDR3aa: CASSLGQGFYGYTF
v_gene: TRBV2; d_gene: NA; j_gene: TRBJ1-1; abundance: NA; CDR3nt: TGTGCCAGCAGACAGGGATGGATGAACACTGAAGCTTTCTTT; CDR3aa: CASRQGWMNTEAFF
v_gene: TRBV7-9; d_gene: NA; j_gene: TRBJ2-2; abundance: once; CDR3nt: TGTGCCAGCAGCCAGGATCGTCGTTCCGGGGAGCTGTTTTTT; CDR3aa: CASSQDRRSGELFF
v_gene: TRBV4-1; d_gene: NA; j_gene: TRBJ1-4; abundance: NA; CDR3nt: TGCGCCAGCAGCCACAAATTCGGGATAGACGAAAAACTGTTTTTT; CDR3aa: CASSHKFGIDEKLFF
v_gene: TRBV6-2/TRBV6-3; d_gene: NA; j_gene: TRBJ1-5; abundance: once; CDR3nt: TGTGCCAGCAGTTACCGACAGACAAATAGCAATCAGCCCCAGCATTTT; CDR3aa: CASSYRQTNSNQPQHF
v_gene: TRBV6-5; d_gene: NA; j_gene: TRBJ2-3; abundance: NA; CDR3nt: TGTGCCAGCACCCAAGGCGGGCAAATCACAGATACGCAGTATTTT; CDR3aa: CASTQGGQITDTQYF
v_gene: TRBV7-8; d_gene: NA; j_gene: TRBJ1-1; abundance: few; CDR3nt: TGTGCCAGCAGCTTAACCGGGGCTGAAGCTTTCTTT; CDR3aa: CASSLTGAEAFF
v_gene: TRBV18; d_gene: TRBD1; j_gene: TRBJ2-2; abundance: NA; CDR3nt: TGTGCCAGCTCACTTGGACAGGGAAGAACCGGGGAGCTGTTTTTT; CDR3aa: CASSLGQGRTGELFF
v_gene: TRBV5-4; d_gene: TRBD1; j_gene: TRBJ2-1; abundance: NA; CDR3nt: TGTGCCAGCAGCGTTCAACAGGGGGCGCGGATGAATGAGCAGTTCTTC; CDR3aa: CASSVQQGARMNEQFF
v_gene: TRBV9; d_gene: TRBD2; j_gene: TRBJ2-1; abundance: NA; CDR3nt: TGTGCCAGCAGCGTAGTACCAGCGGGGGGGCCCCTTTACAATGAGCAGTTCTTC; CDR3aa: CASSVVPAGGPLYNEQFF
v_gene: TRBV15; d_gene: TRBD1; j_gene: TRBJ2-3; abundance: NA; CDR3nt: TGTGCCACCAGCAGGGGGTCCGGGACAGGGGCGCAAGATACGCAGTATTTT; CDR3aa: CATSRGSGTGAQDTQYF
v_gene: TRBV6-2/TRBV6-3; d_gene: TRBD1; j_gene: TRBJ1-2; abundance: NA; CDR3nt: TGTGCCAGCAGTGGACAGGGGGCGGCGGAAGGCTACACCTTC; CDR3aa: CASSGQGAAEGYTF
v_gene: TRBV3-1/TRBV3-2; d_gene: NA; j_gene: TRBJ1-4; abundance: few; CDR3nt: TGTGCCAGCAGCCAACTCGCGGCTAATGAAAAACTGTTTTTT; CDR3aa: CASSQLAANEKLFF
v_gene: TRBV5-4; d_gene: TRBD1; j_gene: TRBJ1-1; abundance: NA; CDR3nt: TGTGCCAGCAGCCCAACCGGACAGGACACTGAAGCTTTCTTT; CDR3aa: CASSPTGQDTEAFF
v_gene: TRBV6-5; d_gene: NA; j_gene: TRBJ1-4; abundance: NA; CDR3nt: TGTGCCAGCAGCACAGGGAATGAAAAACTGTTTTTT; CDR3aa: CASSTGNEKLFF
v_gene: TRBV4-1; d_gene: NA; j_gene: TRBJ1-2; abundance: NA; CDR3nt: TGCGCCAGCAGCCAAGATGAGAGTCGAGGACAAGTCTACACCTTC; CDR3aa: CASSQDESRGQVYTF
v_gene: TRBV12-3/TRBV12-4; d_gene: NA; j_gene: TRBJ1-1; abundance: NA; CDR3nt: TGTGCCAGCAGTTTATTAGCGGCTGAAGCTTTCTTT; CDR3aa: CASSLLAAEAFF
v_gene: TRBV15; d_gene: TRBD1; j_gene: TRBJ1-6; abundance: once; CDR3nt: TGTGCCACCAGCAGAGGGGACAGGGATTCACCCCTCCACTTT; CDR3aa: CATSRGDRDSPLHF
v_gene: TRBV6-5; d_gene: NA; j_gene: TRBJ1-4; abundance: NA; CDR3nt: TGTGCCAGCAGTCGAGACAGAACTAATGAAAAACTGTTTTTT; CDR3aa: CASSRDRTNEKLFF
v_gene: TRBV7-9; d_gene: NA; j_gene: TRBJ1-5; abundance: NA; CDR3nt: TGTGCCAGCAGCTTAGATTCAGGGTTGGGGAATCAGCCCCAGCATTTT; CDR3aa: CASSLDSGLGNQPQHF
v_gene: TRBV10-3; d_gene: NA; j_gene: TRBJ1-1; abundance: NA; CDR3nt: TGTGCCATCAGTGAATCTTTCAGTGGAGTCACTGAAGCTTTCTTT; CDR3aa: CAISESFSGVTEAFF
v_gene: TRBV10-3; d_gene: TRBD1; j_gene: TRBJ1-5; abundance: few; CDR3nt: TGTGCCATCAGGGGGACAGAGAGTAATCAGCCCCAGCATTTT; CDR3aa: CAIRGTESNQPQHF
v_gene: TRBV10-1; d_gene: NA; j_gene: TRBJ1-4; abundance: NA; CDR3nt: TGCGCCAGCAGTGGCCAGGGGCGACAGGAAAAACTGTTTTTT; CDR3aa: CASSGQGRQEKLFF
v_gene: TRBV7-2; d_gene: NA; j_gene: TRBJ1-3; abundance: few; CDR3nt: TGTGCCAGCAGCTTAGGGGGCGCTCCCGGAAACACCATATATTTT; CDR3aa: CASSLGGAPGNTIYF
v_gene: TRBV7-2; d_gene: NA; j_gene: TRBJ2-7; abundance: NA; CDR3nt: TGTGCCAGCAGCTTAAACCGTCAGGCCGCCTACGAGCAGTACTTC; CDR3aa: CASSLNRQAAYEQYF
v_gene: TRBV27; d_gene: TRBD1; j_gene: TRBJ2-7; abundance: NA; CDR3nt: TGTGCCAGCAGTTTCGCTGGGACAGGCGCCTACGAGCAGTACTTC; CDR3aa: CASSFAGTGAYEQYF
v_gene: TRBV5-1; d_gene: TRBD2; j_gene: TRBJ2-7; abundance: NA; CDR3nt: TGCGCCAGCAGCCCGGTCGGACTAGAAAACTACGAGCAGTACTTC; CDR3aa: CASSPVGLENYEQYF
v_gene: TRBV11-2; d_gene: NA; j_gene: TRBJ2-7; abundance: NA; CDR3nt: TGTGCCAGCAGCTTAGAGGTCCCGCGGGCTAGCGCAAACTACGAGCAGTACTTC; CDR3aa: CASSLEVPRASANYEQYF
v_gene: TRBV20-1; d_gene: TRBD2; j_gene: TRBJ2-1; abundance: NA; CDR3nt: TGCAGTGCTAGTACCGGGACTAGCGGGGGGGCCTACAATGAGCAGTTCTTC; CDR3aa: CSASTGTSGGAYNEQFF
v_gene: TRBV5-8; d_gene: NA; j_gene: TRBJ1-5; abundance: NA; CDR3nt: TGTGCCAGCAGCTTAAGTGGACAGTCCATCAGCAATCAGCCCCAGCATTTT; CDR3aa: CASSLSGQSISNQPQHF
v_gene: TRBV9; d_gene: TRBD1; j_gene: TRBJ1-1; abundance: NA; CDR3nt: TGTGCCAGCAGCGGTCAGGGGGCCCAAACTGAAGCTTTCTTT; CDR3aa: CASSGQGAQTEAFF
v_gene: TRBV19; d_gene: TRBD1; j_gene: TRBJ1-2; abundance: NA; CDR3nt: TGTGCCAGTAGTATAAAAGGACAGGGCAACTATGGCTACACCTTC; CDR3aa: CASSIKGQGNYGYTF